These T cell receptor beta chains were read from a single sample in a study of cytomegalovirus exposure and HLA in healthy donors. Libraries were prepared by immunoSEQ multiplex PCR; TCRdb keeps only in-frame clonotypes and omits some of them. The table lists roughly 100,000 clones, over 8% of them singletons. The sample comprised PBMCs. The source is a middle-aged man in good health and CMV-seropositive. Both conserved end residues are part of each CDR3. A D gene is named only where the DNA matches it firmly. A clone size is listed for some rows: how often the clone was seen (once, few, many), or a class if it is expanded.

>NA|TRBV28|TRBD1|TRBJ1-2
TGTGCCAGCAGTCCCGCAGGACAGGGTGGGCAGCAATATGGCTACACCTTC
CASSPAGQGGQQYGYTF
>NA|TRBV6-5|NA|TRBJ1-1
TGTGCCAGCAGCCAAAGGCAGGGCGGGAACACTGAAGCTTTCTTT
CASSQRQGGNTEAFF
>NA|TRBV12-5|NA|TRBJ1-5
TGTGCTAGCCTCGGGGGGCAGGGCTTGGGCAATCAGCCCCAGCATTTT
CASLGGQGLGNQPQHF
>NA|TRBV5-1|TRBD1|TRBJ2-7
TGCGCCAGCAGCTTGGAGGGGGCTTCCTACGAGCAGTACTTC
CASSLEGASYEQYF
>NA|TRBV16|NA|TRBJ1-5
TGTGCCAGCAGCCAACTCGGCAATCAGCCCCAGCATTTT
CASSQLGNQPQHF
>NA|TRBV7-9|NA|TRBJ2-4
TGTGCCAGCAGCTTGGGACTAGCCAAAAACATTCAGTACTTC
CASSLGLAKNIQYF
>NA|TRBV6-5|NA|TRBJ2-7
TGTGCCAGCAGTTACCTATCTGGGACATCACCCTACGAGCAGTACTTC
CASSYLSGTSPYEQYF
>few|TRBV2|TRBD2|TRBJ2-7
TGTGCCAGCACCTCAATGAGCGGGATAGGCTACGAGCAGTACTTC
CASTSMSGIGYEQYF
>NA|TRBV7-3|NA|TRBJ2-5
TGTGCCAGCAGCTTACGTAAGGGGGAAGGGCAGTACTTC
CASSLRKGEGQYF
>NA|TRBV27|TRBD2|TRBJ2-3
TGTGCCAGTAGTTTTCTTTTTGGCGCGGGAGAATTTTGCACAGATACGCAGTATTTT
CASSFLFGAGEFCTDTQYF
>few|TRBV1|NA|TRBJ2-1
TGCACCAGCAGCCATCTCTCCGGGACTAGCGGGAGAGACAGCTCCTACAATGAGCAGTTCTTC
CTSSHLSGTSGRDSSYNEQFF
>few|TRBV7-9|NA|TRBJ1-1
TGTGCCAGCAGCTTCGGGAAGGTCACTGAAGCTTTCTTT
CASSFGKVTEAFF
>few|TRBV4-2|NA|TRBJ1-1
TGTGCCAGCAGCCAAGACATAGGGGTGAACACTGAAGCTTTCTTT
CASSQDIGVNTEAFF
>NA|TRBV18|TRBD2|TRBJ2-5
TGTGCCAGCTCGCTGGGACTAGCGGGAGGAGGGGTCCAAGAGACCCAGTACTTC
CASSLGLAGGGVQETQYF
>NA|TRBV18|NA|TRBJ2-5
TGTGCCAGCTCACCGCAGGTCTTCCAAGAGACCCAGTACTTC
CASSPQVFQETQYF
>NA|TRBV27|NA|TRBJ1-4
TGTGCCAGCAGTTTCCGGGGGACCCTCGACGGAAAACTGTTTTTT
CASSFRGTLDGKLFF
>few|TRBV7-3|NA|TRBJ2-3
TGTGCCAGCAGCTTAGGTGGCAGGGGCCCAGATACGCAGTATTTT
CASSLGGRGPDTQYF
>few|TRBV4-3|NA|TRBJ2-2
TGCGCCAGCAGCCAAGTTCTATGGAGCACCGGGGAGCTGTTTTTT
CASSQVLWSTGELFF
>NA|TRBV30|TRBD2|TRBJ2-5
TGTGCCTGGAGTTCGCTAGCGGGAGGAGAGACCCAGTACTTC
CAWSSLAGGETQYF
>NA|TRBV10-3|NA|TRBJ1-1
TGTGCCATCAATTCCCGTCCGACAGCGAACACTGAAGCTTTCTTT
CAINSRPTANTEAFF
>few|TRBV18|NA|TRBJ1-2
TGTGCCAGCTCACCTCAGGGTCTGGATGGCTACACCTTC
CASSPQGLDGYTF
>few|TRBV2|TRBD2|TRBJ2-3
TGTGCCACCCAAGGTCTAGCGGGAGCAGGGAGCACAGATACGCAGTATTTT
CATQGLAGAGSTDTQYF
>NA|TRBV19|TRBD1|TRBJ2-3
TGTGCCAGTAGTATTCGACAGGGGTCAGATACGCAGTATTTT
CASSIRQGSDTQYF
>NA|TRBV11-2|NA|TRBJ1-1
TGTGCCAGCAGCTTTACAGAGGGTGAAGCTTTCTTT
CASSFTEGEAFF
>few|TRBV4-1|NA|TRBJ2-1
TGCGCCAGCAGCCTAGACTCGTCCTCCTACAATGAGCAGTTCTTC
CASSLDSSSYNEQFF
>NA|TRBV5-1|NA|TRBJ1-3
TGCGCCAGCAGCTTGGCCCAGGGGACGGGAAACACCATATATTTT
CASSLAQGTGNTIYF
>NA|TRBV27|TRBD1|TRBJ2-1
TGTGCCAGCAGTCAGCGGACAGGGGTCGGGAATGAGCAGTTCTTC
CASSQRTGVGNEQFF
>few|TRBV29-1|TRBD2|TRBJ2-2
TGCAGCGTGGTGTCGAGCGGGAGGCCTGGGGAGCTGTTTTTT
CSVVSSGRPGELFF
>medium-sized|TRBV7-9|TRBD1|TRBJ2-7
TGTGCCAGCAGCCTAACGCCGGGACAGGGGATTAACTACGAGCAGTACTTC
CASSLTPGQGINYEQYF
>NA|TRBV29-1|NA|TRBJ2-1
TGCAGCGTTGAAGATTGGGGCAGGGGATACTACAATGAGCAGTTCTTC
CSVEDWGRGYYNEQFF
>few|TRBV11-3|TRBD1|TRBJ2-1
TGTGCCAGCAGCCATGGCCTCCGGGACAGTGGCTACAATGAGCAGTTCTTC
CASSHGLRDSGYNEQFF
>NA|TRBV5-6|TRBD2|TRBJ2-3
TGTGCCAGCCGACCGCTGCGGGAGGGCACAGATACGCAGTATTTT
CASRPLREGTDTQYF
>few|TRBV19|NA|TRBJ2-5
TGTGCCAGTAGTGTCGGACTGGCGGCAGAGACCCAGTACTTC
CASSVGLAAETQYF
>NA|TRBV30|TRBD1|TRBJ2-1
TGTGCCTGGAGTGTACTTCACAGGGGGTCGAATGAGCAGTTCTTC
CAWSVLHRGSNEQFF
>NA|TRBV27|TRBD1|TRBJ1-6
TGTGCCAGCAGTTCGCACCCTCCGGACAGGGAGGGACTCCACTTT
CASSSHPPDREGLHF
>NA|TRBV21-1|NA|TRBJ1-4
TGTGCCAGCAGCAAAGCGGGGACAGTTAATGAAAAACTGTTTTTT
CASSKAGTVNEKLFF
>NA|TRBV6-5|NA|TRBJ2-2
TGTGCCAGCAGTTACCTCGCGCACCCAAACACCGGGGAGCTGTTTTTT
CASSYLAHPNTGELFF
>few|TRBV4-2|TRBD2|TRBJ2-3
TGTGCCAGCAGCCAAGAAAGGGATCTAGCGGGAGTAGCAGATACGCAGTATTTT
CASSQERDLAGVADTQYF
>few|TRBV28|NA|TRBJ1-1
TGTGCCAGCAGTCCCCCCCTTACAGGGACTGAAGCTTTCTTT
CASSPPLTGTEAFF
>NA|TRBV5-4|TRBD1|TRBJ1-3
TGTGCCAGCAGCCCCGACAGGGGCCCTGGAAACACCATATATTTT
CASSPDRGPGNTIYF
>few|TRBV14|NA|TRBJ2-3
TGTGCCAGCAGCCACGACAGAGGTGGAGGGCGGGATACGCAGTATTTT
CASSHDRGGGRDTQYF
>once|TRBV28|NA|TRBJ2-2
TGTGCCAGCAGCCGGCCGGGGGGCGCCGGGGAGCTGTTTTTT
CASSRPGGAGELFF
>NA|TRBV30|TRBD1|TRBJ2-1
TGTGCCTGGGCGTGGGCAGGGGGCGAGAATGAGCAGTTCTTC
CAWAWAGGENEQFF
>NA|TRBV28|TRBD1|TRBJ2-6
TGTGCCAGGCCGGGACAGCCTAAGGACTCTGGGGCCAACGTCCTGACTTTC
CARPGQPKDSGANVLTF
>NA|TRBV7-6|TRBD1|TRBJ2-7
TGTGCCAGCGGGCAGGGGGCGCGCGACGAGCAGTACTTC
CASGQGARDEQYF
>NA|TRBV5-6|NA|TRBJ1-5
TGTGCCAGCAGCCATGGGACACTTAATCAGCCCCAGCATTTT
CASSHGTLNQPQHF
>few|TRBV27|NA|TRBJ2-2
TGTGCCACGGGAAATTCAGGCTCTTGGACCACCGGGGAGCTGTTTTTT
CATGNSGSWTTGELFF
>NA|TRBV15|TRBD1|TRBJ1-2
TGTGCCACCAGCAGTTATGGGGACAGGGGATCACTCTATGGCTACACCTTC
CATSSYGDRGSLYGYTF
>NA|TRBV19|NA|TRBJ1-1
TGTGCCAGTAGGTCTACTTGGAGACGGAGGAACACTGAAGCTTTCTTT
CASRSTWRRRNTEAFF
>NA|TRBV11-1|NA|TRBJ1-1
TGTGCCAGCAGCTTGGGGAGCTCCACTGAAGCTTTCTTT
CASSLGSSTEAFF
>many|TRBV6-1|NA|TRBJ1-2
TGTGCCAGCAGTGTTTCAGGGCTCAACTATGGCTACACCTTC
CASSVSGLNYGYTF
>few|TRBV6-6|TRBD2|TRBJ2-1
TGTGCCAGCGCGGAGATAGCGGGATTGGATGAGCAGTTCTTC
CASAEIAGLDEQFF
>few|TRBV2|NA|TRBJ2-2
TGTGCCAGCAAGGGGCGCGGACAAAACACCGGGGAGCTGTTTTTT
CASKGRGQNTGELFF
>few|TRBV6-5|TRBD1|TRBJ1-1
TGTGCCAGCAGTTACATGTCAGGGGGCGGCACTGAAGCTTTCTTT
CASSYMSGGGTEAFF